What follows is one TCR beta chain and its context. These data belong to a study of blood T cells in healthy people across ages. The CDR3 runs 15 residues. It was with a sample-barcoded 5' primer and a J-beta primer mix that a second PCR of about 6 to 12 cycles was run. A single record per CDR3 protein comes from TCRdb applying MiXCR to the 5' RACE reads. The sample has around 700,000 distinct CDR3 sequences; 20% to 30% are singletons. This same sample was also part of a study on T cells of mothers and their children.

J is TRBJ2-5 and V is TRBV12-3 or TRBV12-4; 11 nucleotides agree with TRBD2. The J call may be mistaken, given a closer DNA end match to TRBJ2-1. This clonotype was sampled from a boy younger than 18 in good health. The sequenced sample consisted of blood. The CDR3 here is CASSNSGGVLNEQFF. In DNA form, the CDR3 reads TGTGCCAGCAGTAATAGCGGGGGGGTCCTCAATGAGCAGTTCTTC.